This T cell receptor (beta chain) was found in a study of blood T cell repertoires in COVID-19. On the study more broadly: Samples of COVID-19 (acute and convalescent) were obtained from the United States, Italy and Spain. T cells, B-cell-depleted T cells, or PBMCs supplied cDNA or gDNA.

Per the authors' pipeline: Reference gene primer amplification gave nucleated cell count estimates. Sequenced by immunoSEQ multiplex PCR; TCRdb stores in-frame clones only, minus some. That table gives V, J and clone size, and the DNA gave D and trimming. The data hold over 90,000 clones, with around 90% observed a single time. This CDR3 comprises 12 residues. Germline assignment: CDR1 SQVTM and CDR2 ANQGSEA. V was shortened by 4 bases and J by 4 bases, with 10 bases between the two germline ends. Sequencing was carried out using peripheral blood. The receptor comes from a man aged 45-65 years with active COVID-19. The chain links TRBV29-1 to TRBJ1-2, with D perhaps TRBD1 (6 bases). CDR3 sequence reads: CSVAGASYGYTF. The CDR3 nucleotides are TGCAGCGTTGCAGGGGCCTCCTATGGCTACACCTTC.